This entry is about one T cell receptor beta chain. Its antigen is not known. CDR3 length: 12 residues. The V end lost 6 bases, the J end lost 2 bases, and 8 bases lay between the germline ends. Every TCR beta cDNA library bore unique molecular identifiers. TCRdb reprocessed the PCR reads with MiXCR, giving one entry per CDR3 protein. The sample shows around 700,000 distinct CDR3 sequences, approximately 59% of them seen only once. The data were taken from a study of post-analysis software for immune sequencing data. Study results and limitations: Higher frequency in patients than in controls was seen for roughly five TRBV segments, with TRBV5-6, TRBV5-1 and TRBV20-1 among them. F-measure co-clustering was strong for batch-matched samples.

The rearrangement joins TRBV12-3 or TRBV12-4 to TRBJ2-7; weak D call: TRBD1 (5 bases). The sequenced material came from blood. The source of this sequence is a girl aged 2 to 9 with multiple sclerosis. DNA for the CDR3: TGTGCCAGCAGAATAGGGGCCTACGAGCAGTACTTC. Protein sequence: CASRIGAYEQYF.